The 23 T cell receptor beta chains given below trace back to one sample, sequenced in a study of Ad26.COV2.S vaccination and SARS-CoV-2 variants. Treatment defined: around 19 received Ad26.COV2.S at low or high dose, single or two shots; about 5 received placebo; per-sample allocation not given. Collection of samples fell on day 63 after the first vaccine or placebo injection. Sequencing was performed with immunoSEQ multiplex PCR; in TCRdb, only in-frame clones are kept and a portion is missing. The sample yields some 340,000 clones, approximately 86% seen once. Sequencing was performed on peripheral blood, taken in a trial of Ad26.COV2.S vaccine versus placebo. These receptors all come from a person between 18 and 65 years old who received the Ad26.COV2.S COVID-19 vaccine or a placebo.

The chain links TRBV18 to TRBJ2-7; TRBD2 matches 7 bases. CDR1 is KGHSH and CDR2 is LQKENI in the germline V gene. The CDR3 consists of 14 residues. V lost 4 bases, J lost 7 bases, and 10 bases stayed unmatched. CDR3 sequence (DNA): TGTGCCAGCTCACTAACAGAGGGAGGGAGAGAGCAGTACTTC. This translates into CASSLTEGGREQYF.

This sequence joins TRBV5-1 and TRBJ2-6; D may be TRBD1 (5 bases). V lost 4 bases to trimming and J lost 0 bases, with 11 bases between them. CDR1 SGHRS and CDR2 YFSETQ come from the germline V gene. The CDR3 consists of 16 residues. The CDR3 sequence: CASSGQSFSGANVLTF. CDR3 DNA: TGCGCCAGCAGCGGACAATCCTTCTCTGGGGCCAACGTCCTGACTTTC.

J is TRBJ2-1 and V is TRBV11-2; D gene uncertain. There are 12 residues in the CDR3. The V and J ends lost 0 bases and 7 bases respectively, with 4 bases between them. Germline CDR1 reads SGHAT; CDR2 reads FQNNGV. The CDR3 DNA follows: TGTGCCAGCAGCTTAGAGCGGAATGAGCAGTTCTTC. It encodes CASSLERNEQFF.

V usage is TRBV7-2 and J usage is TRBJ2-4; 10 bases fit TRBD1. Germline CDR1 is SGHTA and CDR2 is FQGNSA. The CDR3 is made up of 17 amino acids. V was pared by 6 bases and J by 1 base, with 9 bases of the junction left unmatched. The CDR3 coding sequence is TGTGCCAGCAGTACTATGACAGGGGGCAACGCCAAAAACATTCAGTACTTC. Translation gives CASSTMTGGNAKNIQYF.

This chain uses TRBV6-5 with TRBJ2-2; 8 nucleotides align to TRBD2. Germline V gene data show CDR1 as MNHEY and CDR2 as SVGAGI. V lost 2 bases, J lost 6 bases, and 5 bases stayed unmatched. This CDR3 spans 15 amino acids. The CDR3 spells CASSYGGGFPGELFF. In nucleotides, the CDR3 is TGTGCCAGCAGTTACGGCGGGGGGTTCCCCGGGGAGCTGTTTTTT.

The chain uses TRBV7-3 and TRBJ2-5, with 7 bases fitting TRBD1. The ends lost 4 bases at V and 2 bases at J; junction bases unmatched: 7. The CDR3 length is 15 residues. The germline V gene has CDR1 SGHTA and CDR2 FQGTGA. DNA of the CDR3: TGTGCCAGCAGCTCTGCCGGGACAGTTCAAGAGACCCAGTACTTC. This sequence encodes CASSSAGTVQETQYF.

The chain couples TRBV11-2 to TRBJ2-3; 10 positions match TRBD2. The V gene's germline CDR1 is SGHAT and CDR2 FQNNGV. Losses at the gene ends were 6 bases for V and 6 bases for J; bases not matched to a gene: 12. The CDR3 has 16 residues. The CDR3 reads CASRISSGGPRDTQYF. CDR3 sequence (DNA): TGTGCCAGCAGGATATCTAGCGGGGGCCCCCGGGATACGCAGTATTTT.

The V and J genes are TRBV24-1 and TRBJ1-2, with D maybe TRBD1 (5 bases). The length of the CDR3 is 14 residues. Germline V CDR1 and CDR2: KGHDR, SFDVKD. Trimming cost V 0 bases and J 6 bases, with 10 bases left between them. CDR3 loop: CATSDLSRGHGYTF. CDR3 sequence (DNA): TGTGCCACCAGTGATTTGTCGAGGGGTCATGGCTACACCTTC.

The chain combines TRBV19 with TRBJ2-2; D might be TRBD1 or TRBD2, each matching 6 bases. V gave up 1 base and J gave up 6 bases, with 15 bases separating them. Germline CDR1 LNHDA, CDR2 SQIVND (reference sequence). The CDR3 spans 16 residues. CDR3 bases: TGTGCCAGTAGTATAGCGTGGGGGGCGCCCCCCGGGGAGCTGTTTTTT. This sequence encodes CASSIAWGAPPGELFF.

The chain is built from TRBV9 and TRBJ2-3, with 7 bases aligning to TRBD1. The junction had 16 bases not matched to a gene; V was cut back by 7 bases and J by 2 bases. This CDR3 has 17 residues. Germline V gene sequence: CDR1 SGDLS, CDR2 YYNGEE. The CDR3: CASSWDDRVLNTDTQYF. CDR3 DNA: TGTGCCAGCTCTTGGGATGACAGGGTACTTAACACAGATACGCAGTATTTT.

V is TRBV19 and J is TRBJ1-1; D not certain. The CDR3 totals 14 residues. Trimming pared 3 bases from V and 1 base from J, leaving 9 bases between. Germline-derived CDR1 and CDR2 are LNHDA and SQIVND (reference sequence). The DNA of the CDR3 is TGTGCCAGTAGTATGGGCCGAACGAACACTGAAGCTTTCTTT. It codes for CASSMGRTNTEAFF.

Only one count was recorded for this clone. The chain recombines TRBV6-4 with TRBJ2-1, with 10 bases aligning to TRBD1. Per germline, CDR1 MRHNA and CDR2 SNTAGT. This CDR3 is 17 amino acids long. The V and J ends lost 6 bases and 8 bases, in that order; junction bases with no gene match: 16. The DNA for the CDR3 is TGTGCCAGCAGCGCGGGTGTAGGGGACAGGGGATCGGATGAGCAGTTCTTC. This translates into CASSAGVGDRGSDEQFF.

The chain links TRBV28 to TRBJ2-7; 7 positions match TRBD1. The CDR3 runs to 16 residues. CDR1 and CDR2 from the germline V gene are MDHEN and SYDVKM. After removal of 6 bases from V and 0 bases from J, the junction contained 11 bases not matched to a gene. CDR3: CASRATGTGDSYEQYF. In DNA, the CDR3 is TGTGCCAGCAGAGCCACGGGTACAGGGGACTCCTACGAGCAGTACTTC.

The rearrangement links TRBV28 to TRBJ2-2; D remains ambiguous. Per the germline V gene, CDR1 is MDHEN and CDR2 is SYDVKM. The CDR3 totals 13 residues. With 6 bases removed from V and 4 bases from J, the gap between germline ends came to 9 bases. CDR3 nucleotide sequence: TGTGCCAGCAGCCTCCAAGCCACCGGGGAGCTGTTTTTT. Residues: CASSLQATGELFF.

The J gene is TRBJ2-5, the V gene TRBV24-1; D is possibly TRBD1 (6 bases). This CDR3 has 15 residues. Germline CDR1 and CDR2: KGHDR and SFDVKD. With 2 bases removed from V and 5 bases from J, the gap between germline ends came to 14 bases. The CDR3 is CATSDSTGPRETQYF. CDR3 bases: TGTGCCACCAGTGATTCCACAGGGCCGAGGGAGACCCAGTACTTC.

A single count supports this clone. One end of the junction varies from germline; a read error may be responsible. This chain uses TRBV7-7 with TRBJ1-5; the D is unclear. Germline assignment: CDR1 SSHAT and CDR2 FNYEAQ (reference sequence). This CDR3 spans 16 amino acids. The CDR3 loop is CASKEFPAGLRQPQHF. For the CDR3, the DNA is TGTGCTAGCAAAGAATTCCCAGCTGGGCTAAGGCAGCCCCAGCATTTT.

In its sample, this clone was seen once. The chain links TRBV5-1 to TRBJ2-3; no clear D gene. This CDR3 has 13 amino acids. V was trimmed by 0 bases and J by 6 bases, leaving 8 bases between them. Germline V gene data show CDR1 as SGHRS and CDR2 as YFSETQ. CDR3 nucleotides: TGCGCCAGCAGCTTGGCTCTGGTGGATACGCAGTATTTT. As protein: CASSLALVDTQYF.

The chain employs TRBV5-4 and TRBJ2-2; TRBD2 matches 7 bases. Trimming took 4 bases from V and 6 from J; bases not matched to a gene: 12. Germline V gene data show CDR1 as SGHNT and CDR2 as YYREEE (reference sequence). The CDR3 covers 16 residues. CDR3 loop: CASSPRGLADSGELFF. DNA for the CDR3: TGTGCCAGCAGCCCAAGAGGGCTAGCGGATTCCGGGGAGCTGTTTTTT.

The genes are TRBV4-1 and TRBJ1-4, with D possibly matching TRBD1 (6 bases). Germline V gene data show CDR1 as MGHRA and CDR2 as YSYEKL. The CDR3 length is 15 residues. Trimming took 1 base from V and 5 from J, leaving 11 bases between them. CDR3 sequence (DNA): TGCGCCAGCAGCCAAGTATTGCAGGGGAATGAAAAACTGTTTTTT. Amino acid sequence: CASSQVLQGNEKLFF.

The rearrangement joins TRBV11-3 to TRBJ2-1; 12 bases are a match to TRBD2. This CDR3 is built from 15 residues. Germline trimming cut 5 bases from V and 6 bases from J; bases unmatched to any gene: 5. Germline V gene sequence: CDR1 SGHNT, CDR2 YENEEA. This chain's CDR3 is CASSKTSGGLNEQFF. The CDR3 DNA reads TGTGCCAGCAGCAAGACTAGCGGGGGCCTCAATGAGCAGTTCTTC.

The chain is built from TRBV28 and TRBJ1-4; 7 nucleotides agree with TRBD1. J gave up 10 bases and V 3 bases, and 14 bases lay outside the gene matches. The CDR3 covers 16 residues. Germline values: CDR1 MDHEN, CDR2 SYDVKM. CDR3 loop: CASSFPQGGTWGKLFF. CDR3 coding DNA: TGTGCCAGCAGTTTCCCCCAGGGGGGGACGTGGGGAAAACTGTTTTTT.

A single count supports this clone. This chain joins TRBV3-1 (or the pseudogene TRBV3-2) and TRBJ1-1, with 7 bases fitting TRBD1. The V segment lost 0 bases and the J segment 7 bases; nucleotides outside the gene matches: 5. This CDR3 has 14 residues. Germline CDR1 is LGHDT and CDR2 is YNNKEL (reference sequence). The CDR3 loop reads CASSQDRGRIEAFF. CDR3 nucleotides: TGTGCCAGCAGCCAAGATAGGGGGCGGATTGAAGCTTTCTTT.

CDR3 nucleotides: TGTGCCATCAGCAGACAGTCTTACGAGCAGTACTTC. Translated: CAISRQSYEQYF. The V call is TRBV10-3, the J call TRBJ2-7, with D perhaps TRBD1 (5 bases). From germline, CDR1 is ENHRY and CDR2 SYGVKD. V was clipped by 6 bases and J by 4 bases, with 10 bases between them. There are 12 residues in the CDR3.